The 19 T cell receptor beta chains below all came from one sample that was sequenced in a study of blood T cell repertoires in COVID-19. Profiling relied on immunoSEQ multiplex PCR, and the TCRdb table lists in-frame clones only, not all of them. Here the sample spans approximately 670,000 clones, 85% to 90% being singletons. The sequencing input was peripheral blood. The receptors derive from a woman aged 18-29 years with acute or convalescent COVID-19.

This clone was seen once. This rearrangement joins TRBV12-5 to TRBJ1-2; tentative D call: TRBD1 (5 bases). This CDR3 is 16 amino acids long. Trimming cost V 0 bases and J 5 bases, with 16 bases left between them. CDR1 is LGHNT and CDR2 is FRNRAP in the germline V gene. CDR3 bases: TGTGCTAGTGGTTTGGTGTCCAGGGTTCCCCTGTATGGCTACACCTTC. Translated, it gives CASGLVSRVPLYGYTF.

The CDR3 region is CASMWGGLGNEQFF. The CDR3 DNA reads as TGTGCCAGCATGTGGGGGGGCCTGGGGAATGAGCAGTTCTTC. The chain recombines TRBV6-5 with TRBJ2-1; weak D call: TRBD2 (7 bases). This CDR3 is built from 14 residues. Germline CDR1 is MNHEY and CDR2 is SVGAGI. Trimming removed 7 bases from V and 7 bases from J, with 17 bases in between.

The rearrangement joins TRBV9 to TRBJ2-2; D unresolved. V gave up 8 bases and J gave up 4 bases, with 21 bases separating them. This CDR3 spans 16 amino acids. CDR1 and CDR2 from the germline V gene are SGDLS and YYNGEE. The CDR3 loop reads CARKPPFLERTGELFF. CDR3 DNA: TGTGCCAGAAAACCACCATTCCTAGAGCGCACCGGGGAGCTGTTTTTT.

The gene calls are TRBV30 and TRBJ1-2, with D tentatively TRBD1 (6 bases). Germline V lookup: CDR1 GTSNPN, CDR2 SVGIG (reference sequence). CDR3 size: 15 residues. Between the trimmed V and J ends, which lost 2 bases and 0 bases, there was a span of 13 bases. The CDR3 DNA reads TGTGCCTGGAGTCTCCTAGGGGGATCTAACTATGGCTACACCTTC. This encodes CAWSLLGGSNYGYTF.

The DNA for the CDR3 is TGTGCCAGCAGTTTATCGAGGCAAGCTGGGGCCAACGTCCTGACTTTC. It yields the protein CASSLSRQAGANVLTF. The rearrangement links TRBV27 to TRBJ2-6; no definite D call. Trimming removed 0 bases from V and 2 bases from J, with 8 bases in between. This CDR3 comprises 16 residues. In germline, CDR1 is MNHEY, CDR2 SMNVEV (reference sequence).

The chain uses TRBV7-2 and TRBJ1-1; the D gene is possibly TRBD1 (5 bases). The CDR3 is made up of 15 amino acids. Germline CDR1 reads SGHTA; CDR2 reads FQGNSA. Trimming pared 2 bases from V and 4 bases from J, leaving 14 bases between. CDR3 bases: TGTGCCAGCAGCTTATCAGGGATAGGGATCACTGAAGCTTTCTTT. Its translation is CASSLSGIGITEAFF.

The J gene is TRBJ1-6, the V gene TRBV5-6; D call uncertain. Germline values: CDR1 SGHDT, CDR2 YYEEEE. V lost 3 bases and J 0 bases, leaving 10 bases between the germline ends. The CDR3 is made up of 16 amino acids. The chain's CDR3 is CASSSYQSSYNSPLHF. DNA of the CDR3: TGTGCCAGCAGCTCCTACCAAAGCTCCTATAATTCACCCCTCCACTTT.

The chain has TRBV5-4 and TRBJ2-7; D is perhaps TRBD2 (7 bases). The V end was cut by 3 bases, the J end by 0 bases, with 16 bases between. CDR1 and CDR2 (germline): SGHNT, YYREEE (reference sequence). The CDR3 spans 16 residues. The CDR3 region is CASSSPSGTLSYEQYF. The CDR3, as DNA: TGTGCCAGCAGCTCCCCGAGCGGGACACTCTCCTACGAGCAGTACTTC.

V and J are TRBV10-2 and TRBJ1-4; 8 bases map to TRBD1. Trimming took 7 bases from V and 2 from J; bases not matched to a gene: 9. Germline V gives CDR1 WSHSY, CDR2 SAAADI. The CDR3 totals 16 residues. The CDR3 sequence is CASMAGGAWTNEKLFF. CDR3 sequence (DNA): TGCGCCAGCATGGCAGGGGGCGCCTGGACTAATGAAAAACTGTTTTTT.

The chain carries TRBV19 and TRBJ1-6, with TRBD1 matching over 7 bases. V was clipped by 3 bases and J by 0 bases; unmatched bases: 2. Germline loops: CDR1 LNHDA, CDR2 SQIVND (reference sequence). CDR3 size: 16 residues. The DNA for the CDR3 is TGTGCCAGTAGTATGACAGGGAGCTCCTATAATTCACCCCTCCACTTT. Protein sequence: CASSMTGSSYNSPLHF.

This clone showed up just once. The rearrangement uses TRBV28 and TRBJ2-3; 8 positions match TRBD1. V gave up 5 bases and J gave up 4 bases; unmatched junction bases: 5. Germline assignment: CDR1 MDHEN and CDR2 SYDVKM. The CDR3 contains 14 residues. The CDR3 reads CASSPDRVADTQYF. As DNA, the CDR3 is TGTGCCAGCAGTCCGGACAGGGTTGCAGATACGCAGTATTTT.

The sample holds one count of this clone. The chain has TRBV25-1 and TRBJ1-5, with D tentatively TRBD1 (5 bases). This CDR3 contains 13 residues. Germline V CDR1 and CDR2: MGHDK, SYGVNS. V gave up 10 bases and J gave up 1 base, with 11 bases separating them. CDR3 DNA: TGTGCCACCATGTCAGGGAGCAATCAGCCCCAGCATTTT. As protein: CATMSGSNQPQHF.

The chain joins TRBV7-9 to TRBJ1-1, with 7 bases aligning to TRBD1. The CDR3 length is 11 residues. V was pared by 5 bases and J by 12 bases, with 6 bases of the junction left unmatched. Germline V gene sequence: CDR1 SEHNR, CDR2 FQNEAQ (reference sequence). The CDR3 protein is CASSPGTETFF. The CDR3 DNA sequence: TGTGCCAGCAGCCCGGGGACAGAAACTTTCTTT.

This rearrangement joins TRBV27 to TRBJ2-1; 7 bases are shared with TRBD2. The CDR3 spans 14 residues. V shed 3 bases and J 6 bases; nucleotides not matched to a gene: 5. Germline lookup yields CDR1 MNHEY and CDR2 SMNVEV (reference sequence). The CDR3 is CASSFGGEGNEQFF. CDR3 nucleotide sequence: TGTGCCAGCAGTTTTGGGGGGGAGGGCAATGAGCAGTTCTTC.

The chain couples TRBV4-3 to TRBJ1-3; D is perhaps TRBD1 (6 bases). The CDR3 has 17 residues. Germline V gene data show CDR1 as LGHNA and CDR2 as YSLEER. V was cut by 4 bases and J by 0 bases, with 16 bases left in between. CDR3: CASSPTLDRISGNTIYF. DNA of the CDR3: TGCGCCAGCAGCCCGACCCTCGACAGGATCTCTGGAAACACCATATATTTT.

V and J are TRBV7-7 and TRBJ2-3; 10 bases line up with TRBD2. The V gene end was trimmed by 6 bases and the J gene end by 4 bases; junction bases not matched to a gene: 7. Germline CDR1 and CDR2: SSHAT and FNYEAQ (reference sequence). The CDR3 loop spans 15 amino acids. The CDR3 coding sequence is TGTGCCAGCAGTCCAGGACTAGCGGCATCAGATACGCAGTATTTT. Its protein is CASSPGLAASDTQYF.

This clone was counted a single time. The chain carries TRBV4-1 and TRBJ1-5; the D gene is possibly TRBD1 (6 bases). This CDR3 spans 15 amino acids. V lost 0 bases and J 8 bases, leaving 14 bases between the germline ends. The V gene's germline CDR1 is MGHRA and CDR2 YSYEKL. CDR3 loop: CASSQDGGPSEPQHF. DNA for the CDR3: TGCGCCAGCAGCCAAGACGGGGGGCCCTCAGAGCCCCAGCATTTT.

As concerns this clone: The sample contains more than one DNA sequence encoding this CDR3. This chain joins TRBV20-1 and TRBJ1-2, with unresolved D. The germline CDR1 and CDR2 sequences are DFQATT and SNEGSKA (reference sequence). This CDR3 has 12 residues. Trimming cost V 3 bases and J 3 bases, with 8 bases left between them. The CDR3 coding sequence is TGCAGTGCTAGTCAAGCCTACTATGGCTACACCTTC. Its protein is CSASQAYYGYTF.

This clone was observed a few times. The chain uses TRBV4-1 and TRBJ1-6, with 7 bases identical to TRBD1. The trim removed 2 bases at V and 8 bases at J, leaving 6 bases unmatched. The CDR3 has 15 residues. CDR1 is MGHRA, CDR2 YSYEKL, per germline. The CDR3 DNA sequence: TGCGCCAGCAGCCAAATCGACAGGGCGTATTCACCCCTCCACTTT. It is translated as CASSQIDRAYSPLHF.